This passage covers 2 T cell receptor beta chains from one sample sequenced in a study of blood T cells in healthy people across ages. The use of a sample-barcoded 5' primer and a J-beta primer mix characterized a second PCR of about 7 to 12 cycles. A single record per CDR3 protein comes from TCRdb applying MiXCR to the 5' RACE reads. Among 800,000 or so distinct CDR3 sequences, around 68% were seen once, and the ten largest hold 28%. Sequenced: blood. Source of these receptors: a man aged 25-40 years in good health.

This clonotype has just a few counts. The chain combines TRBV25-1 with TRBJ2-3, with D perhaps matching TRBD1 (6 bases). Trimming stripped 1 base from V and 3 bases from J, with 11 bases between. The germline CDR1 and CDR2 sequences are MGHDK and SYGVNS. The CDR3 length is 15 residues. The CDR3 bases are TGTGCCAGCAGTGAATCAACAGGGCGTACAGATACGCAGTATTTT. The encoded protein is CASSESTGRTDTQYF.

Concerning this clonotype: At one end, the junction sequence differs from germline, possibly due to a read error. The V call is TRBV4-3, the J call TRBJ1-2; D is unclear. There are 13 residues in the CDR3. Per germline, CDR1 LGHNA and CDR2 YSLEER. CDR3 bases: TGCGCCAGCAGCCACGATGGTGTCTATGGCGACACCTTC. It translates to CASSHDGVYGDTF.